A single sample is the source of the 30 T cell receptor beta chains below, sequenced in a study of cytomegalovirus exposure and HLA in healthy donors (dated 2017 in TCRdb). The library was made by the immunoSEQ multiplex PCR assay. The multiplex PCR relied on a mix of 60 forward primers for TCR Vbeta segments and 13 reverse primers for TCR Jbeta segments. The source is immuneACCESS, and TCRdb retained only in-frame sequences with V and J called. Part of the clones is not carried over; for the studies checked, unresolved V genes explain less than half of this, and the remainder is unexplained. Within this sample are 220,000 or so clones, with about 74% of them counted one time only. Jointly, the top ten make up about 1.9% of the sample. The specimen sequenced was PBMCs. All receptors come from a young woman in good health and CMV-seronegative.

This clone was seen a handful of times. The chain links TRBV5-1 to TRBJ2-5, with D unclear. The J call may be wrong; the DNA end is better matched by TRBJ2-7. CDR3 size: 14 residues. From germline, CDR1 is SGHRS and CDR2 YFSETQ. CDR3 bases: TGCGCCAGCAAGGAGACCGCCACCTCTGGCGAGCAGTACTTC. Amino acids: CASKETATSGEQYF.

The rearrangement uses TRBV6-5 and TRBJ1-6; 8 bases agree with TRBD1. Germline-derived CDR1 and CDR2 are MNHEY and SVGAGI. J was trimmed by 11 bases and V by 7 bases; bases with no gene match: 13. The CDR3 contains 15 residues. DNA of the CDR3: TGTGCCAGCACCAAAGGGGGACAGGCGGGGACACCCCTCCACTTT. Protein sequence: CASTKGGQAGTPLHF.

This chain's CDR3 is CASSWDGGNTEAFF. The CDR3 DNA sequence: TGCGCCAGCAGCTGGGACGGGGGGAACACTGAAGCTTTCTTT. V gene TRBV5-1 combines with J gene TRBJ1-1; TRBD1 is a possible D gene (5 bases). There are 14 residues in the CDR3. The germline gives CDR1 SGHRS, CDR2 YFSETQ. V lost 3 bases to trimming and J lost 1 base, with 10 bases between them.

The chain joins TRBV5-5 to TRBJ2-7, with D unclear. CDR1 SGHKS and CDR2 YYEKEE come from the germline V gene (reference sequence). V dropped 0 bases and J dropped 0 bases, with 7 bases sitting between them. CDR3 length equals 14 residues. The CDR3 reads CASSLGLSSYEQYF. CDR3 DNA: TGTGCCAGCAGCTTGGGACTTAGCTCCTACGAGCAGTACTTC.

The chain couples TRBV6-1 to TRBJ2-7; 11 positions agree with TRBD2. Trimming at V came to 8 bases and at J to 6 bases, leaving 12 bases not matched to a gene. The length of the CDR3 is 15 residues. Per germline, CDR1 MNHNS and CDR2 SASEGT. In DNA, the CDR3 is TGTGCCAGCGTACCTAGCGGGGGGCCTATTCGCGAGCAGTACTTC. Encoded protein: CASVPSGGPIREQYF.

In the case of this clone: A junction boundary mismatches the germline segment, possibly from a read error. This CDR3 is also generated by other DNA sequences in the sample. This chain joins TRBV6-1 and TRBJ1-6; 8 nucleotides align to TRBD1. Germline CDR1 reads MNHNS; CDR2 reads SASEGT. This CDR3 has 17 amino acids. The CDR3 DNA follows: TGTGCCAGCAGTGAAGTCCAGGGGGCTTCCTATAATTCCCCCCTCCACTTT. This translates into CASSEVQGASYNSPLHF.

Concerning this clone: The sample holds other DNA sequences that translate to the same CDR3. The chain joins TRBV6-6 to TRBJ2-1; D is unclear. This CDR3 is built from 12 residues. V lost 0 bases, J lost 8 bases, and 5 bases lay in between. Germline lookup yields CDR1 MNHNY and CDR2 SVGAGI (reference sequence). As DNA, the CDR3 is TGTGCCAGCAGTTACTCGAGAGATGAGCAGTTCTTC. Its translation: CASSYSRDEQFF.

V gene TRBV2 combines with J gene TRBJ2-3; the D is unclear. The CDR3 length is 13 residues. V lost 6 bases and J 4 bases, leaving 11 bases between the germline ends. Germline V gene lookup returns CDR1 SNHLY and CDR2 FYNNEI. The CDR3 spells CASSVTRSDTQYF. The DNA for the CDR3 is TGTGCCAGCAGCGTCACTCGGTCAGATACGCAGTATTTT.

The chain combines TRBV4-2 with TRBJ2-2, with TRBD2 matching 13 bases. In germline, CDR1 is LGHNA, CDR2 YNFKEQ. With 2 bases clipped from V and 9 bases from J, the junction kept 15 bases outside the gene matches. The CDR3 sequence is 19 residues long. In nucleotides, the CDR3 is TGTGCCAGCAGCCAACAGATAGGACTAGCGGGGGCCCTGGAGCGGGAGCTGTTTTTT. Translation gives CASSQQIGLAGALERELFF.

The sample holds a few counts of this clone. The sample carries other DNA sequences with the same CDR3. This chain links TRBV5-6 with TRBJ2-2; tentative D call: TRBD2 (6 bases). The CDR3 runs to 13 residues. CDR1 and CDR2 (germline): SGHDT, YYEEEE. The V and J ends lost 4 bases and 8 bases respectively, with 12 bases between them. The CDR3 protein is CASSKLATGELFF. For the CDR3, the DNA is TGTGCCAGCAGCAAACTAGCCACAGGGGAGCTGTTTTTT.

This chain connects TRBV29-1 to TRBJ2-1; TRBD2 agrees at 11 bases. Germline assignment: CDR1 SQVTM and CDR2 ANQGSEA. The CDR3 runs 15 residues. The V segment lost 1 base and the J segment 16 bases; nucleotides outside the gene matches: 15. The CDR3 DNA is TGCAGCGTTGAAGCTCCGACTAGCGGGATCTCGGTATCCTTCTTC. It translates to CSVEAPTSGISVSFF.

J is TRBJ1-1 and V is TRBV30; unclear D gene. Trimming stripped 0 bases from V and 0 bases from J, with 14 bases between. CDR1 and CDR2 (germline): GTSNPN, SVGIG (reference sequence). This CDR3 has 16 residues. CDR3 in amino acids: CAWSVRSKLVNTEAFF. Here the CDR3 DNA reads TGTGCCTGGAGTGTACGATCAAAATTAGTGAACACTGAAGCTTTCTTT.

The V gene is TRBV19, the J gene TRBJ2-5, with 9 bases fitting TRBD2. This CDR3 is 13 amino acids long. Germline V gene sequence: CDR1 LNHDA, CDR2 SQIVND (reference sequence). The V segment lost 10 bases and the J segment 5 bases; nucleotides outside the gene matches: 8. The CDR3: CATSTSGRETQYF. The CDR3 bases are TGTGCCACGTCTACAAGCGGGAGGGAGACCCAGTACTTC.

The chain carries TRBV30 and TRBJ1-2; a weak D match, TRBD1 (6 bases). Between the trimmed V and J ends, which lost 8 bases and 4 bases, there was a span of 17 bases. The CDR3 has 13 residues. From germline, CDR1 is GTSNPN and CDR2 SVGIG (reference sequence). The DNA for the CDR3 is TGTGCCCGGGGAGGGACATTCCTCTATGGCTACACCTTC. Its protein product is CARGGTFLYGYTF.

The chain uses TRBV7-9 and TRBJ1-3; D not resolved. CDR1 and CDR2 from the germline V gene are SEHNR and FQNEAQ (reference sequence). The V end was cut by 3 bases, the J end by 3 bases, with 9 bases between. The CDR3 sequence is 14 residues long. CDR3 DNA: TGTGCCAGCAGCTTCTCGGTAGATGGAAACACCATATATTTT. Its protein product is CASSFSVDGNTIYF.

V gene TRBV5-6 combines with J gene TRBJ2-7, with TRBD1 identical over 12 bases. With 1 base clipped from V and 5 bases from J, the junction kept 7 bases outside the gene matches. The germline V gene has CDR1 SGHDT and CDR2 YYEEEE. The CDR3 totals 16 residues. The CDR3 sequence is CASSLFPGQGAHEQYF. CDR3 DNA sequence: TGTGCCAGCAGCTTGTTTCCGGGACAGGGGGCCCACGAGCAGTACTTC.

This clone appeared a single time. This sequence joins TRBV5-1 and TRBJ2-5, with a weak D call TRBD2 (7 bases). This CDR3 contains 16 residues. With 6 bases removed from V and 5 bases from J, the gap between germline ends came to 23 bases. The germline V gene has CDR1 SGHRS and CDR2 YFSETQ. The CDR3: CASTDVRGGARETQYF. In nucleotides, the CDR3 is TGCGCCAGCACCGATGTACGAGGGGGGGCCCGGGAGACCCAGTACTTC.

The chain couples TRBV4-1 to TRBJ1-4; D not certain. CDR1 is MGHRA and CDR2 is YSYEKL in the germline V gene. Trimming took off 0 bases at V and 1 base at J, with 9 bases between the two ends. This CDR3 has 16 amino acids. CDR3 in DNA: TGCGCCAGCAGCCAAGAAATCGAGCGAACTAATGAAAAACTGTTTTTT. Encoded protein: CASSQEIERTNEKLFF.

CDR3 amino acids: CASSLKAGSGYTF. The CDR3 DNA sequence: TGTGCCAGCAGCTTAAAGGCAGGCTCTGGCTACACCTTC. The chain has TRBV7-8 and TRBJ1-2; D is unclear. The CDR3 is made up of 13 amino acids. The germline CDR1 and CDR2 sequences are SGHVS and FQNEAQ. The germline V and J ends were trimmed by 2 bases and 7 bases, with 11 bases remaining between them.

The rearrangement joins TRBV4-2 to TRBJ2-1, with TRBD2 as a possible D gene (7 bases). Trimming stripped 4 bases from V and 5 bases from J, with 15 bases between. The V gene's germline CDR1 is LGHNA and CDR2 YNFKEQ. There are 15 residues in the CDR3. CDR3 sequence (DNA): TGTGCCAGCAGCCCTTTGGGGGAGGGGGACAATGAGCAGTTCTTC. Encoded protein: CASSPLGEGDNEQFF.

As concerns this clone: The junction shows a germline mismatch at one end, possibly a read error. CDR3 sequence (DNA): TGTTCCAGCAGCCCCTCGGGACTAGCGGGAGGAAGGGACATTCAGTACTTC. Translation: CSSSPSGLAGGRDIQYF. The chain employs TRBV7-9 and TRBJ2-4, with 15 bases fitting TRBD2. Germline-derived CDR1 and CDR2 are SEHNR and FQNEAQ (reference sequence). The CDR3 covers 17 residues.

The chain links TRBV9 to TRBJ2-7; a possible D gene is TRBD1 (5 bases). Germline V gene sequence: CDR1 SGDLS, CDR2 YYNGEE. The CDR3 sequence is 13 residues long. V lost 10 bases and J 0 bases, leaving 14 bases between the germline ends. The chain's CDR3 is CAREGVSSYEQYF. The CDR3 nucleotides are TGTGCCCGCGAAGGGGTAAGCTCCTACGAGCAGTACTTC.

This clone was counted a few times. This rearrangement joins TRBV12-5 to TRBJ2-7, with D possibly TRBD2 on 6 matching bases. Per the germline V gene, CDR1 is LGHNT and CDR2 is FRNRAP. This CDR3 spans 16 amino acids. V was pared by 6 bases and J by 0 bases, with 18 bases between. CDR3 amino acids: CASGGLSGTISYEQYF. CDR3 nucleotide sequence: TGTGCTAGTGGGGGCCTTAGCGGTACGATCTCCTACGAGCAGTACTTC.

The J gene is TRBJ1-2, the V gene TRBV5-6; 7 bases are shared with TRBD1. The germline V gene encodes CDR1 SGHDT and CDR2 YYEEEE. This CDR3 has 12 amino acids. V shed 4 bases, J shed 6 bases, and the junction held 3 bases outside the gene matches. CDR3 in DNA: TGTGCCAGCAGCAAACAGGGGAATGGCTACACCTTC. Amino acids: CASSKQGNGYTF. Full variable domain (rest looked up from reference TRBV5-6 and TRBJ1-2): DAGVTQSPTHLIKTRGQQVTLRCSPKSGHDTVSWYQQALGQGPQFIFQYYEEEERQRGNFPDRFSGHQFPNYSSELNVNALLLGDSALYLCASSKQGNGYTFGSGTRLTVV.

This clone occurred a few times. A far larger clone is only one base removed, so a read error is likely. The chain combines TRBV7-9 with TRBJ1-1, with TRBD1 identical over 9 bases. The CDR3 length is 16 residues. The V gene's germline CDR1 is SEHNR and CDR2 FQNEAQ (reference sequence). V was pared by 5 bases and J by 0 bases, with 7 bases of the junction left unmatched. CDR3 in amino acids: CASSPVTGGMNTEAFF. In DNA, the CDR3 is TGTGCCAGCAGCCCGGTGACAGGGGGAATGAACACTGAAGCTTTCTTT.

The chain recombines TRBV2 with TRBJ2-7; 7 bases line up with TRBD2. In germline, CDR1 is SNHLY, CDR2 FYNNEI. The trim removed 3 bases at V and 2 bases at J, leaving 7 bases unmatched. This CDR3 is 15 amino acids long. The CDR3 coding sequence is TGTGCCAGCAGTGACGTGGGCGGGAGTACCTACGAGCAGTACTTC. It encodes CASSDVGGSTYEQYF. The whole variable domain, remainder taken from reference TRBV2 and TRBJ2-7, is EPEVTQTPSHQVTQMGQEVILRCVPISNHLYFYWYRQILGQKVEFLVSFYNNEISEKSEIFDDQFSVERPDGSNFTLKIRSTKLEDSAMYFCASSDVGGSTYEQYFGPGTRLTVT.

Only a few counts were recorded for this clone. CDR3: CASSPAGGENTEAFF. Written as DNA, the CDR3 is TGTGCCAGCTCACCGGCGGGAGGTGAAAACACTGAAGCTTTCTTT. The chain joins TRBV18 to TRBJ1-1; no reliable D call. The CDR3 sequence is 15 residues long. The germline V and J ends were trimmed by 3 bases and 2 bases, with 13 bases remaining between them. Germline CDR1 and CDR2: KGHSH and LQKENI.

The V and J genes are TRBV18 and TRBJ1-1; the D gene is possibly TRBD1 (6 bases). In germline, CDR1 is KGHSH, CDR2 LQKENI. The CDR3 has 17 residues. Deletions cut 3 bases from V and 1 base from J, with 18 bases between. The CDR3 reads CASSPEKRTAQNTEAFF. DNA for the CDR3: TGTGCCAGCTCACCGGAGAAAAGGACAGCGCAGAACACTGAAGCTTTCTTT.

This chain joins TRBV5-1 and TRBJ1-2, with 8 bases that match TRBD1. CDR3 length equals 16 residues. The V segment lost 0 bases and the J segment 6 bases; nucleotides outside the gene matches: 10. Germline V gene sequence: CDR1 SGHRS, CDR2 YFSETQ. The CDR3 region is CASSLGTGYGSDGYTF. The CDR3 nucleotides read TGCGCCAGCAGCTTGGGGACAGGGTATGGTTCGGATGGCTACACCTTC.

About this clone itself: Other nucleotide sequences from this sample produce the same CDR3. The chain uses TRBV27 and TRBJ1-5; unclear D gene. The CDR3 runs 13 residues. Germline V gene data show CDR1 as MNHEY and CDR2 as SMNVEV (reference sequence). Trimming shortened V by 2 bases and J by 2 bases, and 4 bases separated the two germline ends. This CDR3 reads CASSLTGNQPQHF. The DNA for the CDR3 is TGTGCCAGCAGTTTAACTGGCAATCAGCCCCAGCATTTT.